Below are 16 T cell receptor beta chains sequenced from a single sample in a study of blood T cell repertoires in COVID-19. The protocol was immunoSEQ multiplex PCR, while the TCRdb copy is restricted to in-frame clones and leaves out a portion. The sample includes some 99,000 clones, about 86% seen only once; the top ten take 10% to 15%. Input material: peripheral blood. The receptor source for this set is a woman aged 60-75 years in a cohort sampled during active or convalescent COVID-19.

The rearrangement links TRBV29-1 to TRBJ1-2; D is unresolved. Deletions cut 0 bases from V and 2 bases from J, with 16 bases between. This CDR3 has 16 residues. Looked up from germline, CDR1 is SQVTM and CDR2 is ANQGSEA. The CDR3 coding sequence is TGCAGCGTTGAAGATCAAGGGAGGGCCCTGAACTATGGCTACACCTTC. It specifies CSVEDQGRALNYGYTF.

The gene calls are TRBV11-1 and TRBJ2-2; possible D gene TRBD2, 5 bases. Germline CDR1 reads SGHAT; CDR2 reads FQDESV (reference sequence). This CDR3 is built from 15 residues. Deletions cut 5 bases from V and 4 bases from J, with 14 bases between. For the CDR3, the DNA is TGTGCCAGCAGCCTTGGGCGGGTTGGCACCGGGGAGCTGTTTTTT. It yields the protein CASSLGRVGTGELFF.

V usage is TRBV5-1 and J usage is TRBJ2-1, with no clear D. The CDR3 sequence is 13 residues long. Germline V gives CDR1 SGHRS, CDR2 YFSETQ. V was cut by 5 bases and J by 0 bases, with 6 bases left in between. CDR3 region: CASSRGSYNEQFF. DNA for the CDR3: TGCGCCAGCAGTCGAGGCTCCTACAATGAGCAGTTCTTC.

This rearrangement joins TRBV19 to TRBJ1-5, with D perhaps TRBD1 (6 bases). CDR3 length: 13 amino acids. The V gene lost 9 bases and the J gene lost 0 bases, with 9 bases spanning the gap. Germline V CDR1 and CDR2: LNHDA, SQIVND (reference sequence). CDR3: CASHRDSNQPQHF. CDR3 sequence (DNA): TGTGCCAGCCACAGGGATAGCAATCAGCCCCAGCATTTT. Looking up the rest from reference TRBV19 and TRBJ1-5 gives the full variable domain: DGGITQSPKYLFRKEGQNVTLSCEQNLNHDAMYWYRQDPGQGLRLIYYSQIVNDFQKGDIAEGYSVSREKKESFPLTVTSAQKNPTAFYLCASHRDSNQPQHFGDGTRLSIL.

This clone was observed once. The J gene is TRBJ2-2, the V gene TRBV19; no reliable D call. Germline V CDR1 and CDR2: LNHDA, SQIVND (reference sequence). The CDR3 sequence is 13 residues long. Trimming pared 0 bases from V and 7 bases from J, leaving 6 bases between. Here the CDR3 DNA reads TGTGCCAGTAGTATAGATCCGGTCGGGGAGCTGTTTTTT. Its translation: CASSIDPVGELFF.

The V gene is TRBV2, the J gene TRBJ2-5; TRBD1 might be the D (6 bases). Germline CDR1 is SNHLY and CDR2 is FYNNEI. The CDR3 contains 12 residues. The V end lost 5 bases, the J end lost 5 bases, and 9 bases lay between the germline ends. In nucleotides, the CDR3 is TGTGCCAGCAGTACAGGGATGGAGACCCAGTACTTC. Translated: CASSTGMETQYF. Looking up the rest from reference TRBV2 and TRBJ2-5 gives the full variable domain: EPEVTQTPSHQVTQMGQEVILRCVPISNHLYFYWYRQILGQKVEFLVSFYNNEISEKSEIFDDQFSVERPDGSNFTLKIRSTKLEDSAMYFCASSTGMETQYFGPGTRLLVL.

The V and J genes are TRBV6-5 and TRBJ2-7, with TRBD1 matching 9 bases. From germline, CDR1 is MNHEY and CDR2 SVGAGI. With V trimmed by 6 bases and J by 7 bases, 13 bases remained unmatched. The CDR3 totals 15 residues. CDR3 region: CASSNTGTGWGEQYF. CDR3 DNA sequence: TGTGCCAGCAGCAATACCGGGACAGGGTGGGGAGAGCAGTACTTC.

This chain links TRBV2 with TRBJ1-6; D perhaps matches TRBD1 (5 bases). V shed 8 bases and J shed 7 bases, with 12 bases lying between them. The CDR3 is 13 residues long. Germline CDR1 and CDR2: SNHLY and FYNNEI. The CDR3 DNA sequence: TGTGCCAGCTTCCCAGGGATAAATTCACCCCTCCACTTT. It yields the protein CASFPGINSPLHF.

V gene TRBV6-6 combines with J gene TRBJ1-4, with D perhaps matching TRBD1 (5 bases). The germline gives CDR1 MNHNY, CDR2 SVGAGI (reference sequence). Trimming left V 5 bases short and J 5 bases short, with 9 bases between. The CDR3 has 13 residues. CDR3 region: CASSPGGNEKLFF. In DNA, the CDR3 is TGTGCCAGCAGTCCCGGGGGGAATGAAAAACTGTTTTTT.

This chain joins TRBV24-1 and TRBJ1-2, with a weak D call TRBD1 (5 bases). The CDR3 is 16 residues long. Deletions cut 3 bases from V and 5 bases from J, with 18 bases between. CDR1 is KGHDR and CDR2 is SFDVKD in the germline V gene. The chain's CDR3 is CATSDPSRQGGYGYTF. The CDR3 DNA sequence: TGTGCCACCAGTGATCCCAGTCGGCAGGGAGGGTATGGCTACACCTTC.

Many counts were recorded for this clone. The chain combines TRBV6-5 with TRBJ1-2; TRBD1 might be the D (5 bases). Germline V gene lookup returns CDR1 MNHEY and CDR2 SVGAGI. CDR3 length: 14 residues. The V end was cut by 6 bases, the J end by 4 bases, with 15 bases between. Here the CDR3 reads CASSDRWTTYGYTF. For the CDR3, the DNA is TGTGCCAGCAGCGACCGTTGGACAACCTATGGCTACACCTTC.

The rearrangement uses TRBV10-3 and TRBJ2-1; a possible D gene is TRBD1 (6 bases). This CDR3 contains 14 residues. V was shortened by 8 bases and J by 8 bases, with 19 bases between the two germline ends. Germline loops: CDR1 ENHRY, CDR2 SYGVKD. The CDR3 nucleotides are TGTGCCATCCGTCCGGGACAAGGGTATGATGAGCAGTTCTTC. Its protein is CAIRPGQGYDEQFF.

This chain connects TRBV15 to TRBJ1-4; D is possibly TRBD1 (6 bases). Germline V gene lookup returns CDR1 LNHNV and CDR2 YYDKDF (reference sequence). CDR3 length: 14 amino acids. V lost 2 bases and J lost 9, with 13 bases in between. The CDR3 DNA is TGTGCCACCAGCAGACCCGACAGGTTTCAAAAACTGTTTTTT. It is translated as CATSRPDRFQKLFF.

The V and J genes are TRBV27 and TRBJ1-2, with 8 bases identical to TRBD1. This CDR3 has 13 amino acids. Germline V gives CDR1 MNHEY, CDR2 SMNVEV (reference sequence). After removal of 8 bases from V and 7 bases from J, the junction contained 9 bases not matched to a gene. The CDR3 nucleotides are TGTGCCAGCCACGCGGCAACAGGGGGTGGCTACACCTTC. Its translation is CASHAATGGGYTF.

This clone came up a few times. This chain joins TRBV4-1 and TRBJ2-2; D gene unclear. Germline V gene lookup returns CDR1 MGHRA and CDR2 YSYEKL. The CDR3 spans 13 residues. V was cut by 10 bases and J by 1 base, with 10 bases left in between. CDR3 amino acids: CATRSQNTGELFF. As DNA, the CDR3 is TGCGCCACGCGAAGCCAGAACACCGGGGAGCTGTTTTTT.

With regard to this clone: Distinct nucleotide sequences in the sample also encode this CDR3. This rearrangement joins TRBV3-1 (or the pseudogene TRBV3-2) to TRBJ1-1, with D perhaps matching TRBD1 (5 bases). Trimming shortened V by 1 base and J by 1 base, and 7 bases separated the two germline ends. The CDR3 is made up of 14 amino acids. Germline V gene lookup returns CDR1 LGHDT and CDR2 YNNKEL (reference sequence). The CDR3 bases are TGTGCCAGCAGCCAAGTAGGGGAGAACACTGAAGCTTTCTTT. Its protein is CASSQVGENTEAFF.